The 17 T cell receptor beta chains below all came from one sample that was sequenced in a study of cytomegalovirus exposure and HLA in healthy donors. The PCR used 60 Vbeta and 13 Jbeta primers. Using immunoSEQ multiplex PCR, the repertoire was profiled, and TCRdb retains in-frame clones only, with some absent. The sample has 150,000 to 200,000 clones; about 80% are singletons. The sample comprised PBMCs. These receptor sequences come from a man aged 25 to 40 in good health and CMV-seronegative.

The chain combines TRBV19 with TRBJ1-1; D perhaps matches TRBD1 (5 bases). There are 14 residues in the CDR3. Looked up from germline, CDR1 is LNHDA and CDR2 is SQIVND (reference sequence). The germline V and J ends were trimmed by 9 bases and 3 bases, with 17 bases remaining between them. For the CDR3, the DNA is TGTGCCAGCCCAGGGCAGGGTGGGGACACTGAAGCTTTCTTT. This gives the protein CASPGQGGDTEAFF.

V gene TRBV7-9 combines with J gene TRBJ2-1; 8 bases map to TRBD1. Trimming took 2 bases from V and 6 from J; bases not matched to a gene: 3. CDR1 and CDR2 from the germline V gene are SEHNR and FQNEAQ (reference sequence). The CDR3 has 14 residues. CDR3 amino acids: CASSLPTGGNEQFF. CDR3 sequence (DNA): TGTGCCAGCAGCTTACCAACAGGGGGCAATGAGCAGTTCTTC.

The rearrangement uses TRBV6-1 and TRBJ1-3; the D gene is possibly TRBD1 (5 bases). This CDR3 comprises 16 residues. The germline V gene has CDR1 MNHNS and CDR2 SASEGT. Trimming removed 0 bases from V and 7 bases from J, with 16 bases in between. This CDR3 is CASSEADMRRSNTIYF. The CDR3 DNA is TGTGCCAGCAGTGAAGCGGACATGAGAAGGAGTAACACCATATATTTT.

The genes are TRBV15 and TRBJ2-7, with a tentative D call TRBD1 (5 bases). The length of the CDR3 is 15 residues. CDR1 is LNHNV and CDR2 is YYDKDF in the germline V gene (reference sequence). V was clipped by 5 bases and J by 0 bases, with 14 bases between them. The CDR3 loop is CATSLTARDSYEQYF. The CDR3 coding sequence is TGTGCCACCAGCCTAACCGCCAGGGACTCCTACGAGCAGTACTTC.

The chain uses TRBV5-6 and TRBJ1-1; D gene uncertain. Germline loops: CDR1 SGHDT, CDR2 YYEEEE. Trimming took 2 bases from V and 1 from J, leaving 9 bases between them. The CDR3 loop spans 14 amino acids. CDR3 sequence: CASSFSVGNTEAFF. The CDR3 DNA reads TGTGCCAGCAGCTTCTCCGTCGGGAACACTGAAGCTTTCTTT.

To note about this clone: A junction end diverges from the germline sequence, so it may reflect a read error. The chain links TRBV9 to TRBJ2-7; tentative D call: TRBD1 (6 bases). The CDR3 has 14 residues. Per the germline V gene, CDR1 is SGDLS and CDR2 is YYNGEE. The CDR3 nucleotides are TGTGCCAGCAGCGCTCGACCGGGACACTACGGGCAGTACTTC. Translating gives CASSARPGHYGQYF.

This chain joins TRBV15 and TRBJ1-2, with unresolved D. Trimming pared 0 bases from V and 1 base from J, leaving 9 bases between. The CDR3 runs to 15 residues. CDR1 is LNHNV, CDR2 YYDKDF, per germline (reference sequence). The CDR3 sequence is CATSRDFGVNYGYTF. The CDR3 nucleotides read TGTGCCACCAGCAGAGATTTCGGGGTTAACTATGGCTACACCTTC.

The rearrangement uses TRBV21-1 and TRBJ1-1. TRBV21-1 is annotated as a pseudogene. The CDR3 extends over 12 amino acids. Written as DNA, the CDR3 is TGTGCCAGCAGCAATTTCACTCCCGAAGCTTTCTTT. Translated, it gives CASSNFTPEAFF.

CDR3 amino acids: CASSLGLADSYEQYF. The CDR3 DNA reads as TGTGCCAGCAGCTTGGGACTAGCGGACAGTTACGAGCAGTACTTC. The gene calls are TRBV5-4 and TRBJ2-7, with 9 bases lining up with TRBD2. Germline lookup yields CDR1 SGHNT and CDR2 YYREEE (reference sequence). Trimming removed 0 bases from V and 4 bases from J; junction bases left unmatched: 5. There are 15 residues in the CDR3.

The chain recombines TRBV7-9 with TRBJ2-7; D is possibly TRBD2 (5 bases). In germline, CDR1 is SEHNR, CDR2 FQNEAQ (reference sequence). The V end was cut by 5 bases, the J end by 3 bases, with 11 bases between. The CDR3 sequence is 13 residues long. The CDR3 bases are TGTGCCAGCAGCACTAGGACTCGCTACGAGCAGTACTTC. Amino acids: CASSTRTRYEQYF.

The J gene is TRBJ2-3, the V gene TRBV9; 8 bases fit TRBD2. With 4 bases clipped from V and 1 base from J, the junction kept 8 bases outside the gene matches. Looked up from germline, CDR1 is SGDLS and CDR2 is YYNGEE. The CDR3 contains 16 residues. The CDR3 DNA reads as TGTGCCAGCAGCAACCGGGGGCGGGAGGGCACAGATACGCAGTATTTT. Protein product: CASSNRGREGTDTQYF.

The rearrangement links TRBV29-1 to TRBJ2-1, with D uncertain. The length of the CDR3 is 13 residues. Per the germline V gene, CDR1 is SQVTM and CDR2 is ANQGSEA. V gave up 7 bases and J gave up 7 bases, with 17 bases separating them. This chain's CDR3 is CSATTGSKNEQFF. CDR3 sequence (DNA): TGCAGCGCAACCACCGGGTCTAAGAATGAGCAGTTCTTC.

V gene TRBV30 combines with J gene TRBJ2-7, with 8 bases aligning to TRBD1. V shed 4 bases and J 0 bases; nucleotides not matched to a gene: 8. The CDR3 has 15 residues. CDR1 and CDR2 (germline): GTSNPN, SVGIG (reference sequence). The chain's CDR3 is CAWTSGGLTSYEQYF. CDR3 sequence (DNA): TGTGCCTGGACTTCAGGGGGCCTGACCTCCTACGAGCAGTACTTC.

This clone was seen once. The rearrangement links TRBV28 to TRBJ2-5; possibly TRBD2 for D (6 bases). In germline, CDR1 is MDHEN, CDR2 SYDVKM. Trimming took 3 bases from V and 5 from J, leaving 10 bases between them. The CDR3 runs to 13 residues. The CDR3 nucleotides are TGTGCCAGCAGTTTCCGGGGGAGGGAGACCCAGTACTTC. This sequence encodes CASSFRGRETQYF.

V usage is TRBV6-5 and J usage is TRBJ1-1; 7 bases match TRBD1. The CDR3 is 12 amino acids. Trimming took 7 bases from V and 6 from J; bases not matched to a gene: 5. Germline CDR1 is MNHEY and CDR2 is SVGAGI. CDR3 bases: TGTGCCAGCAAAACAGGGGCCTCTGAAGCTTTCTTT. Encoded protein: CASKTGASEAFF.

This clone occurred a few times. The rearrangement joins TRBV6-5 to TRBJ1-1; 7 bases agree with TRBD1. Trimming took 8 bases from V and 3 from J; bases not matched to a gene: 12. Germline V CDR1 and CDR2: MNHEY, SVGAGI. The CDR3 extends over 15 amino acids. The CDR3: CASGDSRWGDTEAFF. CDR3 nucleotide sequence: TGTGCCAGCGGGGACAGCCGATGGGGGGACACTGAAGCTTTCTTT.

V usage is TRBV11-3 and J usage is TRBJ2-3; tentatively, D is TRBD2 (6 bases). Trimming cost V 5 bases and J 3 bases, with 9 bases left between them. The CDR3 has 13 residues. The germline CDR1 and CDR2 sequences are SGHNT and YENEEA. CDR3 in DNA: TGTGCCAGCAGCGATGGGGGGACAGATACGCAGTATTTT. This codes for CASSDGGTDTQYF.